A single sample gave rise to the 9 T cell receptor beta chains below, sequenced in a study of T cells in Graves' hyperthyroidism and ophthalmopathy. RNA transcripts were the template for amplifying TCR beta CDR3 regions. The primer set for the first-round RT-PCR of the TCR CDR3 was HTBI. Each CDR3 protein is one row after TCRdb ran MiXCR on the multiplex PCR reads. This table holds about 570,000 distinct CDR3 sequences, around 15% found once. The material sequenced was blood. The receptors here all came from a woman in her thirties or forties with Graves' hyperthyroidism.

This clonotype was seen at least ten times. This chain uses TRBV5-1 with TRBJ2-2; tentative D call: TRBD1 (6 bases). This CDR3 contains 15 residues. V was cut by 1 base and J by 4 bases, with 11 bases left in between. The germline CDR1 and CDR2 sequences are SGHRS and YFSETQ. CDR3 bases: TGCGCCAGCAGCTTGACAGGGCCGAGCACCGGGGAGCTGTTTTTT. This codes for CASSLTGPSTGELFF.

The CDR3, as DNA: TGCAGTGCTAGAGATCTGCAATCTCTACCCTACGAGCAGTACTTC. Amino acids: CSARDLQSLPYEQYF. The chain links TRBV20-1 to TRBJ2-7, with D unclear. CDR1 and CDR2 (germline): DFQATT, SNEGSKA (reference sequence). V lost 0 bases and J lost 2, with 14 bases in between. The CDR3 has 15 amino acids.

In this sample, this clonotype turned up many times. J is TRBJ2-7 and V is TRBV6-1; D is undetermined. V was shortened by 2 bases and J by 0 bases, with 8 bases between the two germline ends. CDR3 size: 14 residues. Germline CDR1 is MNHNS and CDR2 is SASEGT. The CDR3 coding sequence is TGTGCCAGCAGTGAAATTCCTAACTCCTACGAGCAGTACTTC. Its protein product is CASSEIPNSYEQYF.

This clonotype was counted ten times or more. The V call is TRBV5-1, the J call TRBJ2-3; 8 nucleotides agree with TRBD2. Germline CDR1 is SGHRS and CDR2 is YFSETQ. V trimming: 2 bases; J trimming: 1 base; junction bases outside the gene matches: 6. The CDR3 consists of 16 residues. The chain's CDR3 is CASSLGTREGTDTQYF. CDR3 sequence (DNA): TGCGCCAGCAGCTTAGGGACTAGAGAGGGCACAGATACGCAGTATTTT.

This clonotype appeared many times. The V and J genes are TRBV24-1 and TRBJ2-7, with 14 bases aligning to TRBD2. J gave up 4 bases and V 2 bases, and 9 bases lay outside the gene matches. Germline V gene data show CDR1 as KGHDR and CDR2 as SFDVKD. The CDR3 extends over 18 amino acids. Here the CDR3 DNA reads TGTGCCACCAGTGATTCGCTGACTAGCGGGAGGGGAATTTACGAGCAGTACTTC. Its translation is CATSDSLTSGRGIYEQYF.

The chain uses TRBV20-1 and TRBJ2-7; the match to TRBD2 covers 10 bases. Germline CDR1 DFQATT, CDR2 SNEGSKA (reference sequence). After removal of 1 base from V and 4 bases from J, the junction contained 7 bases not matched to a gene. This CDR3 comprises 15 residues. CDR3 region: CSARGSGRSIYEQYF. CDR3 DNA: TGCAGTGCTAGAGGTAGCGGGAGGTCGATTTACGAGCAGTACTTC.

This clonotype was counted many times. One end of the junction does not line up with germline, which may come from a read error. The chain joins TRBV5-1 to TRBJ2-5; maybe TRBD1 (6 bases). CDR3 length equals 14 residues. From germline, CDR1 is SGHRS and CDR2 YFSETQ. CDR3 in amino acids: CASSLGQGQETQYF. CDR3 in DNA: TGTGCCAGCAGCTTGGGGCAGGGGCAAGAGACCCAGTACTTC.

This clonotype appeared many times. The V call is TRBV28, the J call TRBJ2-7; the D gene is possibly TRBD2 (7 bases). Germline V gives CDR1 MDHEN, CDR2 SYDVKM. Trimming removed 8 bases at V and 2 bases at J, with 19 bases between. This CDR3 has 15 residues. The CDR3, as DNA: TGTGCCAGCCGCAAAGGGGGGGCGAGTCCCTACGAGCAGTACTTC. Translating it yields CASRKGGASPYEQYF.

This clonotype occurred many times. V is TRBV30 and J is TRBJ1-5; TRBD1 might be the D (6 bases). The CDR3 sequence is 15 residues long. The V end lost 2 bases, the J end lost 6 bases, and 17 bases lay between the germline ends. CDR1 is GTSNPN, CDR2 SVGIG, per germline (reference sequence). DNA of the CDR3: TGTGCCTGGAGTCGTTCAGGGGTTATGGGTCAGCCCCAGCATTTT. Protein sequence: CAWSRSGVMGQPQHF.